The present entry profiles one T cell receptor (beta chain) with its context. Its antigen is undetermined. At one of its ends the junction is not consistent with the germline gene, which may arise from a read error. 60 Vbeta and 13 Jbeta primers were used in PCR. The data were produced by immunoSEQ multiplex PCR, yet TCRdb's version contains in-frame clones alone and is incomplete. Altogether around 160,000 clones are present, 75% to 90% being singletons, with the ten largest covering over 1.5%. The data were obtained in a study of cytomegalovirus exposure and HLA in healthy donors. Overall study results and limits: Later on, an analysis tied approximately 17,000 TCR beta sequences to HLA alleles at 0.05 false discovery rate.

Looked up from germline, CDR1 is SSHAT and CDR2 is FNYEAQ (reference sequence). This CDR3 is built from 15 residues. This receptor was identified in a woman under 30 in good health and CMV-seronegative. Sequencing input: PBMCs. The chain carries TRBV7-7 and TRBJ2-5; TRBD2 is a possible D gene (5 bases). This chain's CDR3 is CASSSVPGVGETQYF. The CDR3 DNA is TGTGCTAGCAGCTCCGTGCCCGGGGTTGGGGAGACCCAGTACTTC.